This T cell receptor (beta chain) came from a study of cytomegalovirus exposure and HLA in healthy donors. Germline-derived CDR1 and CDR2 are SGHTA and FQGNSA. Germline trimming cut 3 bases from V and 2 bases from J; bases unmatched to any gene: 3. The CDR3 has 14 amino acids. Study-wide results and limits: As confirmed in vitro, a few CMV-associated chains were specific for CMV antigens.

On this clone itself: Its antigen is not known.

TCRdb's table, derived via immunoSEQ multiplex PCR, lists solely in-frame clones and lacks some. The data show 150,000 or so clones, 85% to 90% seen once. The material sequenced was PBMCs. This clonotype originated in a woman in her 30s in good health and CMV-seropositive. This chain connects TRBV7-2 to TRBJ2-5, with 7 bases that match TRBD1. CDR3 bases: TGTGCCAGCAGCTTGAACAGGGGACAAGAGACCCAGTACTTC. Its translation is CASSLNRGQETQYF.